The sequence of this T cell receptor (beta chain) was determined in a study of cytomegalovirus exposure and HLA in healthy donors. Across the study: Tens of millions of unique TCRs, all from HLA-typed donors, were included in an early release of the data.

This CDR3 has 15 amino acids. Trimming took 2 bases from V and 1 from J, leaving 11 bases between them. CDR1 and CDR2 (germline): LGHNA, YNFKEQ. PCR was performed using 60 Vbeta and 13 Jbeta primers. Assay: immunoSEQ multiplex PCR; the TCRdb copy retains only in-frame clones and omits some. The sample has 75,000 to 100,000 clones, around 76% seen once; the top ten hold around 20%. This sequence was found in a woman in her sixties in good health and CMV-seropositive. The sample taken for sequencing was PBMCs. The gene calls are TRBV4-2 and TRBJ1-1, with D perhaps TRBD1 (5 bases). Here the CDR3 reads CASSQSLGGNTEAFF. Written as DNA, the CDR3 is TGTGCCAGCAGCCAATCCCTCGGGGGGAACACTGAAGCTTTCTTT.